This T cell receptor beta chain was identified during a study of T cell responses to AZD1222 COVID-19 vaccine. TCRdb's copy holds only in-frame clones and misses some; the assay was immunoSEQ multiplex PCR. Among 130,000 or so clones listed, approximately 90% were seen once. The germline gives CDR1 SGHRS, CDR2 YFSETQ. The CDR3 has 15 amino acids. Trimming removed 5 bases from V and 2 bases from J; junction bases left unmatched: 9. Study observations and caveats: Sampling that yielded the repertoires occurred only after the peak T cell response. Clonal diversity may have been underestimated, and the donors were mostly white British, with more females than males.

As regards this clone: Its antigen remains unknown.

The material sequenced was peripheral blood, taken on day 0 of AZD1222 vaccination. The genes are TRBV5-1 and TRBJ2-5; TRBD2 aligns across 7 bases. The clonotype was recovered from an adult in good health. The CDR3 is CASRPSVGGQETQYF. CDR3 bases: TGCGCCAGCAGGCCCTCGGTGGGAGGGCAAGAGACCCAGTACTTC.